This is a list of T cell receptor beta chains from one sample in a study of blood T cell repertoires in COVID-19. TCRdb's copy holds only in-frame clones and misses some; the assay was immunoSEQ multiplex PCR. The table has fewer than 700,000 clones, roughly 89% seen once. Source material: peripheral blood. These receptors were obtained from a woman in her forties or fifties with COVID-19, enrolled during active disease. Both conserved end residues are part of each CDR3. Fields, in order: V gene, clone size, D gene, J gene, CDR3 DNA, CDR3 protein. D genes are given only for firm matches. Only some rows state a clone size, as once, few, many or a class for expanded clones.

TRBV6-5	NA	NA	TRBJ2-1	TGTGCCAGCAGCCACCCGGGGTCGCAGTTCTTC	CASSHPGSQFF
TRBV7-3	NA	NA	TRBJ2-3	TGTGCCAGCAGCTTGGACTACCAGAGCACAGATACGCAGTATTTT	CASSLDYQSTDTQYF
TRBV9	once	NA	TRBJ1-1	TGTGCCAGCAGCGTTCTGGACAACATGAACACTGAAGCTTTCTTT	CASSVLDNMNTEAFF
TRBV6-5	once	TRBD2	TRBJ2-7	TGTGCCAGCACCCCCACGGGGGGTGCCTACGAGCAGTACTTC	CASTPTGGAYEQYF
TRBV29-1	NA	NA	TRBJ1-1	TGCAGCGTTGAACGGCGGTTGAACACTGAAGCTTTCTTT	CSVERRLNTEAFF
TRBV7-2	NA	TRBD1	TRBJ1-1	TGTGCCAGCAGTTGGGACAGGGGCATGAACACTGAAGCTTTCTTT	CASSWDRGMNTEAFF
TRBV5-1	NA	NA	TRBJ1-6	TGCGCCAGCAGCTTGGAGGCCAGGTCACCCCTCCACTTT	CASSLEARSPLHF
TRBV25-1	NA	NA	TRBJ2-3	TGTGCCAGCAATAGGGGGGGCACCACAGATACGCAGTATTTT	CASNRGGTTDTQYF
TRBV10-3	NA	TRBD1	TRBJ2-3	TGTGCCATCAATTCTGGGACAGTAAGCACAGATACGCAGTATTTT	CAINSGTVSTDTQYF
TRBV29-1	NA	NA	TRBJ1-2	TGCAGCGCCACGATCGGGGACTATGGCTACACCTTC	CSATIGDYGYTF
TRBV11-3	NA	TRBD2	TRBJ2-1	TGTGCCAGCAGCTCGGGGGGAATCGGGAATGAGCAGTTCTTC	CASSSGGIGNEQFF
TRBV13	NA	NA	TRBJ2-3	TGTGCCAGCAGCTTAGGTAGGGGGACGACTAGCACAGATACGCAGTATTTT	CASSLGRGTTSTDTQYF
TRBV2	NA	NA	TRBJ2-5	TGTGCCAGCAGTGAAGCCGGGAGTCTCGGCGTGGGGACCCAGTACTTC	CASSEAGSLGVGTQYF
TRBV29-1	NA	NA	TRBJ1-1	TGCAGCGTCAGAAGTGCGGGGACTGAAGCTTTCTTT	CSVRSAGTEAFF
TRBV28	NA	TRBD2	TRBJ2-7	TGTGCCAGCAGTTACGGGGGGAACGAGCAGTACTTC	CASSYGGNEQYF
TRBV18	NA	NA	TRBJ1-5	TGTGCCAGCTCACCACGGGGGCAGGGCAATCAGCCCCAGCATTTT	CASSPRGQGNQPQHF
TRBV19	NA	TRBD2	TRBJ2-1	TGTGCCAGTAGGACCGGGACTAGCGGGGCCAATGAGCAGTTCTTC	CASRTGTSGANEQFF
TRBV6-1	NA	TRBD1	TRBJ1-1	TGTGCCAGCAGTGAGGGGACAGCTATCCCTGAAGCTTTCTTT	CASSEGTAIPEAFF
TRBV24-1	few	NA	TRBJ1-2	TGTGCCACCAGTGACCCTGACAGACGATATGGCTACACCTTC	CATSDPDRRYGYTF
TRBV11-2	NA	NA	TRBJ2-1	TGTGCCAGCAGCTTAGGTGTGGGAGGGGGGTACAATGAGCAGTTCTTC	CASSLGVGGGYNEQFF
TRBV9	NA	NA	TRBJ2-1	TGTGCCAGCAACCCGGGTACCACAAGGGAGCAGTTCTTC	CASNPGTTREQFF
TRBV19	NA	TRBD2	TRBJ2-7	TGTGCCAGTAGTAGCCCTGGGAGGGGCCACTCCTACGAGCAGTACTTC	CASSSPGRGHSYEQYF
TRBV30	once	NA	TRBJ2-5	TGTGCCTGGAGTGTACTTCCCGGGGAACAAGAGACCCAGTACTTC	CAWSVLPGEQETQYF
TRBV20-1	NA	NA	TRBJ2-7	TGCAGTGCTAGTGGTCAGACCTACGAGCAGTACTTC	CSASGQTYEQYF
TRBV9	once	NA	TRBJ1-2	TGTGCCAGCAGCGTAGGTTTTATGGGGGGTGATGGCTACACCTTC	CASSVGFMGGDGYTF
TRBV9	once	NA	TRBJ1-5	TGTGCCAGCAGCGTTTCTACGGGGGGCAATCAGCCCCAGCATTTT	CASSVSTGGNQPQHF
TRBV19	NA	NA	TRBJ1-1	TGTGCCAGTAAATATAGTCTCTTGAACACTGAAGCTTTCTTT	CASKYSLLNTEAFF
TRBV30	NA	TRBD1	TRBJ1-1	TGTGCCTGGAAGGGACAGCTGGCCACTGAAGCTTTCTTT	CAWKGQLATEAFF
TRBV5-1	NA	NA	TRBJ1-4	TGCGCCAGCAGCTTGAGGACATCAACTAATGAAAAACTGTTTTTT	CASSLRTSTNEKLFF
TRBV5-5	NA	NA	TRBJ1-1	TGTGCCAGCAGCTTGGCTCGGGGAGAAGCTTTCTTT	CASSLARGEAFF
TRBV11-2	NA	TRBD1	TRBJ1-2	TGTGCCAGCAGCTTCGACAGGGGGAACGGCTACACCTTC	CASSFDRGNGYTF
TRBV5-4	once	NA	TRBJ1-1	TGTGCCAGCAGCTTGGACAGCGGGAACACTGAAGCTTTCTTT	CASSLDSGNTEAFF
TRBV29-1	NA	NA	TRBJ1-1	TGCAGCGTTGACGGCGGGCCGGAGGCTGAAGCTTTCTTT	CSVDGGPEAEAFF
TRBV14	NA	NA	TRBJ1-5	TGTGCCAGCAGCCTAGCAGGGAATCAGCCCCAGCATTTT	CASSLAGNQPQHF